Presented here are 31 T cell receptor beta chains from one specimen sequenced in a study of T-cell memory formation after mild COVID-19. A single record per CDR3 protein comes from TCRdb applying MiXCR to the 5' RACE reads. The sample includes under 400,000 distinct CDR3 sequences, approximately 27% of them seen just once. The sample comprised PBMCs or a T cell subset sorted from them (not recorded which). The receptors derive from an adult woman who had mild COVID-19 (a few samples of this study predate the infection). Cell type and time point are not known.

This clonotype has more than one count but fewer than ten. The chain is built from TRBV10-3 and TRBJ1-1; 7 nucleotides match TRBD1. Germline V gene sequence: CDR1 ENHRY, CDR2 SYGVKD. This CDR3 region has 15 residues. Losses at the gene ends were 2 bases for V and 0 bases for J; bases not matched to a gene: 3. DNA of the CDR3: TGTGCCATCAGTGAGAAGGGACAGATGAACACTGAAGCTTTCTTT. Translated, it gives CAISEKGQMNTEAFF.

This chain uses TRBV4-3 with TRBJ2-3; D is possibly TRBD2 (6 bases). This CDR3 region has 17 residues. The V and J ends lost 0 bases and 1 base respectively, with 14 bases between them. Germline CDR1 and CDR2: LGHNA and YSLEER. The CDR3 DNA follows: TGCGCCAGCAGCCAAGATGTGCGGGGCGAAGGCACAGATACGCAGTATTTT. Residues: CASSQDVRGEGTDTQYF.

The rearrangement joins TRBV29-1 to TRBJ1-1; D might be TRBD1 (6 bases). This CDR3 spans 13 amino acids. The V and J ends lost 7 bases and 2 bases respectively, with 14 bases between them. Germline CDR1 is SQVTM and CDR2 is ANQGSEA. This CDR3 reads CSANREINTEAFF. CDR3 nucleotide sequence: TGCAGCGCAAACAGGGAGATCAACACTGAAGCTTTCTTT.

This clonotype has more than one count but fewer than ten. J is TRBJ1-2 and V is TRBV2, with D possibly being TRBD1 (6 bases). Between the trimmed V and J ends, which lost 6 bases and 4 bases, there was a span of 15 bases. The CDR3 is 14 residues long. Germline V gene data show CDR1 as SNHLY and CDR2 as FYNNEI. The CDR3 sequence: CASRAGVDLYGYTF. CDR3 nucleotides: TGTGCCAGCAGGGCAGGGGTGGACCTCTATGGCTACACCTTC.

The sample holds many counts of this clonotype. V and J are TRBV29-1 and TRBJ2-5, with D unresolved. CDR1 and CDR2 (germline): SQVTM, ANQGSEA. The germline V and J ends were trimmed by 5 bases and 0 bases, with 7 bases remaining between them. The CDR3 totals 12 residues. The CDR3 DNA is TGCAGCGTTCTTCTCAACCAAGAGACCCAGTACTTC. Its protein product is CSVLLNQETQYF.

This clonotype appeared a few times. Here the CDR3 reads CAWKTGGPGELFF. The CDR3, as DNA: TGTGCCTGGAAAACGGGAGGGCCCGGGGAGCTGTTTTTT. The chain uses TRBV30 and TRBJ2-2; 8 bases map to TRBD2. V shed 4 bases and J 6 bases; nucleotides not matched to a gene: 4. CDR1 and CDR2 (germline): GTSNPN, SVGIG (reference sequence). The CDR3 runs 13 residues.

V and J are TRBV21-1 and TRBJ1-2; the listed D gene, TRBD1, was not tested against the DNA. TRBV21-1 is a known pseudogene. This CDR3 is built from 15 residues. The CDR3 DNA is TGTGCCAGCAGCAAAGTGGGACAGGGTGACTATGGCTACACCTTC. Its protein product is CASSKVGQGDYGYTF.

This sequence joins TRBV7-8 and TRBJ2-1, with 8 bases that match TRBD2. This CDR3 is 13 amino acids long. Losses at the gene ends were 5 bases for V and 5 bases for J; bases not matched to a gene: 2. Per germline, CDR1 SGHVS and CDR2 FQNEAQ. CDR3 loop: CASSPTSDNEQFF. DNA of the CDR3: TGTGCCAGCAGCCCGACTAGCGACAATGAGCAGTTCTTC.

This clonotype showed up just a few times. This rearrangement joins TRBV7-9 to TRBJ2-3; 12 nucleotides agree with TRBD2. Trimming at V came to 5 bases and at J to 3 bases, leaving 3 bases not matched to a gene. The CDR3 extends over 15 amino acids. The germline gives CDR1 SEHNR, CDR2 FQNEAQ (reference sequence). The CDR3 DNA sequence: TGTGCCAGCAGCGGACTAGCGGGATGGACAGATACGCAGTATTTT. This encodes CASSGLAGWTDTQYF.

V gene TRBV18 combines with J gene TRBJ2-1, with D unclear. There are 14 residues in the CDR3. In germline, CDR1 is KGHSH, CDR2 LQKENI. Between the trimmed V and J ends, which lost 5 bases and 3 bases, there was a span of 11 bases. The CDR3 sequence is CASSEQKDYNEQFF. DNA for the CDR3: TGTGCCAGCTCAGAACAGAAAGACTACAATGAGCAGTTCTTC. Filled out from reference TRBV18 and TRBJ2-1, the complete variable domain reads NAGVMQNPRHLVRRRGQEARLRCSPMKGHSHVYWYRQLPEEGLKFMVYLQKENIIDESGMPKERFSAEFPKEGPSILRIQQVVRGDSAAYFCASSEQKDYNEQFFGPGTRLTVL.

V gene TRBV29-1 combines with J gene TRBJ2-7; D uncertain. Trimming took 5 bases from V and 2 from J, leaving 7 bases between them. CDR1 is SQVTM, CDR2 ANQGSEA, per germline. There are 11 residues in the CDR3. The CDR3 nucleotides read TGCAGCGTTAGGGCCGCCTACGAGCAGTACTTC. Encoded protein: CSVRAAYEQYF.

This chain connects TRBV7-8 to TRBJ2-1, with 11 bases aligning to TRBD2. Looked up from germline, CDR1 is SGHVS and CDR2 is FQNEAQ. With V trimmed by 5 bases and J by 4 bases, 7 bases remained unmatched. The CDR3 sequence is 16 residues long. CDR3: CASSLTSGGDYNEQFF. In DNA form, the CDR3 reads TGTGCCAGCAGCCTAACTAGCGGGGGAGATTACAATGAGCAGTTCTTC.

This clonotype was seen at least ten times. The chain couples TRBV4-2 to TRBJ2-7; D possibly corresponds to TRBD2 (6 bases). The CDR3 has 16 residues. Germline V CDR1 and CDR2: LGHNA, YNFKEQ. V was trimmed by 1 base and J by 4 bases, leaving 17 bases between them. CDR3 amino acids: CASSQGYGGNVYEQYF. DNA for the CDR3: TGTGCCAGCAGCCAAGGGTACGGGGGAAACGTTTACGAGCAGTACTTC.

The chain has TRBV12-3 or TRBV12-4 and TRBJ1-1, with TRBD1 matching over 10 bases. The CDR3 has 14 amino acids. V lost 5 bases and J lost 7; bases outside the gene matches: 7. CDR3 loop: CASSPTDRGLEAFF. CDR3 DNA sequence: TGTGCCAGCAGTCCTACAGACAGGGGGCTTGAAGCTTTCTTT.

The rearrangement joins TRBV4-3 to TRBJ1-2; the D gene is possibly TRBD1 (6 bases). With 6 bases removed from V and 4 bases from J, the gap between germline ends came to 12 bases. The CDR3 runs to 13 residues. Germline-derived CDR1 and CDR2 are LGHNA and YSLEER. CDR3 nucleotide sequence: TGCGCCAGCAGTCCCCACAGGGCCTATGGCTACACCTTC. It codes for CASSPHRAYGYTF.

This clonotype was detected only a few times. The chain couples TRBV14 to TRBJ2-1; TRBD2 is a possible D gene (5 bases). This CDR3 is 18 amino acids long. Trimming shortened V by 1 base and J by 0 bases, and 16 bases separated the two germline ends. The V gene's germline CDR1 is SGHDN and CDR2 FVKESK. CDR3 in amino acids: CASSQVRGRVSSYNEQFF. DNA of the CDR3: TGTGCCAGCAGCCAAGTACGCGGGCGAGTGAGCTCCTACAATGAGCAGTTCTTC.

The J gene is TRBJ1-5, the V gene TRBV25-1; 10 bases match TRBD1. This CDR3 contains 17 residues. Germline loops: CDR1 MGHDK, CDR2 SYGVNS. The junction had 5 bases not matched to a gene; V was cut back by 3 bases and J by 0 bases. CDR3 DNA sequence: TGTGCCAGCAGTGACCCCGGGACAGGGGATAGCAATCAGCCCCAGCATTTT. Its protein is CASSDPGTGDSNQPQHF.

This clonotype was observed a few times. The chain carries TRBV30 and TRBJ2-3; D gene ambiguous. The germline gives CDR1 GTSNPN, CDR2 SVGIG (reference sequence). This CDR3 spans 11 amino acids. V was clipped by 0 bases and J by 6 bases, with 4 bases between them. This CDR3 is CAWSVDDTQYF. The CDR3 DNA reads TGTGCCTGGAGTGTAGATGATACGCAGTATTTT.

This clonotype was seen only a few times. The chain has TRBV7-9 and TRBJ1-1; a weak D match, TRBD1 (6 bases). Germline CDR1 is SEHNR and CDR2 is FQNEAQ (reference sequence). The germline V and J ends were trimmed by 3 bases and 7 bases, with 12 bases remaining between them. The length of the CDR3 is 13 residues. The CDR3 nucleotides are TGTGCCAGCAGCTTGATCAACAGGGTTGAAGCTTTCTTT. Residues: CASSLINRVEAFF.

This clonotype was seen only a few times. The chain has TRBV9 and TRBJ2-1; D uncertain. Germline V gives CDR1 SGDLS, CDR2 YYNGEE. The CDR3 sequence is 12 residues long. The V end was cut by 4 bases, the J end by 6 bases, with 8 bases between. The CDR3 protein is CASSPPANEQFF. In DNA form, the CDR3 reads TGTGCCAGCAGCCCTCCCGCCAATGAGCAGTTCTTC. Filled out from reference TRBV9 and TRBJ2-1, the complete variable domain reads DSGVTQTPKHLITATGQRVTLRCSPRSGDLSVYWYQQSLDQGLQFLIQYYNGEERAKGNILERFSAQQFPDLHSELNLSSLELGDSALYFCASSPPANEQFFGPGTRLTVL.

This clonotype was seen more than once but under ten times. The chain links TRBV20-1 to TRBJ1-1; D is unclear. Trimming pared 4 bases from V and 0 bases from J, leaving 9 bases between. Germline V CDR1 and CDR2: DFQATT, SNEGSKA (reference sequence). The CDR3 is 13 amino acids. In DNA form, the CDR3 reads TGCAGTGCTACCAAACAGCTGAACACTGAAGCTTTCTTT. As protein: CSATKQLNTEAFF.

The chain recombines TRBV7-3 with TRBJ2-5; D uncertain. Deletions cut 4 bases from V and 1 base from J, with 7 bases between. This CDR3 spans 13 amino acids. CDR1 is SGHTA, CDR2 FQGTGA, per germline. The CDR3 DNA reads TGTGCCAGCAGCTCTTGGGGCCAAGAGACCCAGTACTTC. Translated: CASSSWGQETQYF.

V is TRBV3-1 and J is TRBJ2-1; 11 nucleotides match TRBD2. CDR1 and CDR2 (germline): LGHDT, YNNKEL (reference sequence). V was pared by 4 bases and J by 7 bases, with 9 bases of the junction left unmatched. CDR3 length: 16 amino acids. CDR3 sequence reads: CASSPLTSGSSNEQFF. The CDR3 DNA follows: TGTGCCAGCAGCCCCCTAACTAGCGGGAGTTCTAATGAGCAGTTCTTC.

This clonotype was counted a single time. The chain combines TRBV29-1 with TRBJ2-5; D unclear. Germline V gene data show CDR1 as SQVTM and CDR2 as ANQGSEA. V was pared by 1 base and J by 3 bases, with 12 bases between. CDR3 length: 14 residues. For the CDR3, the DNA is TGCAGCGTTGAAGGGATCAGGTCAGAAGAGACCCAGTACTTC. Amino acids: CSVEGIRSEETQYF.

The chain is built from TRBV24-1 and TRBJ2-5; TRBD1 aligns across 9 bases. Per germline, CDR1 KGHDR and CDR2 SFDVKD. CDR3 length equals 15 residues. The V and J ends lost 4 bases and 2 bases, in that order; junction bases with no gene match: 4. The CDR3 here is CATSEAGTGQETQYF. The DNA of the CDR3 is TGTGCCACCAGTGAAGCCGGGACAGGGCAAGAGACCCAGTACTTC.

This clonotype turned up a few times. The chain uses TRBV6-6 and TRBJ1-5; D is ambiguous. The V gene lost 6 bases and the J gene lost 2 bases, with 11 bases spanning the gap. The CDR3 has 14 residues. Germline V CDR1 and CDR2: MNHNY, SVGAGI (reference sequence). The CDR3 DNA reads TGTGCCAGCAGCCCTCCCGGGGGCAATCAGCCCCAGCATTTT. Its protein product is CASSPPGGNQPQHF.

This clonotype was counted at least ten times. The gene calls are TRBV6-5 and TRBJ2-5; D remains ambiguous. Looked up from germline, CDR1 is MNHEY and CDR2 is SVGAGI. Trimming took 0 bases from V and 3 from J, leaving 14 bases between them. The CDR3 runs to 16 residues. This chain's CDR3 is CASSYSGSIEEETQYF. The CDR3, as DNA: TGTGCCAGCAGTTACTCGGGTTCAATAGAGGAAGAGACCCAGTACTTC.

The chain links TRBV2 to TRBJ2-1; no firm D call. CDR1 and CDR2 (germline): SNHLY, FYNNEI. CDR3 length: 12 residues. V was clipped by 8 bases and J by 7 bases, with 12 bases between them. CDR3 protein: CASHSDGNEQFF. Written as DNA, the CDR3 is TGTGCCAGCCATTCGGATGGGAATGAGCAGTTCTTC.

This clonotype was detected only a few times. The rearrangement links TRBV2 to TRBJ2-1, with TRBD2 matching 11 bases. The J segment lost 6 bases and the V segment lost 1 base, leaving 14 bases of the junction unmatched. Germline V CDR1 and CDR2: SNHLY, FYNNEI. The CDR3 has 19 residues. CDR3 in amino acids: CASSEGPLQTSGTVNEQFF. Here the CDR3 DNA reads TGTGCCAGCAGTGAAGGACCACTACAGACTAGCGGGACAGTCAATGAGCAGTTCTTC.

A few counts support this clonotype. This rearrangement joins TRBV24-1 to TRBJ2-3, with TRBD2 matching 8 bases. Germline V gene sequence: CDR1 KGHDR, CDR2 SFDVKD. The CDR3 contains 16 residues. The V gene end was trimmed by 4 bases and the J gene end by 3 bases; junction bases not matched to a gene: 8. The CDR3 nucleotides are TGTGCCACCAGTGACTCGGGAGGGGGGCGGACAGATACGCAGTATTTT. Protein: CATSDSGGGRTDTQYF.

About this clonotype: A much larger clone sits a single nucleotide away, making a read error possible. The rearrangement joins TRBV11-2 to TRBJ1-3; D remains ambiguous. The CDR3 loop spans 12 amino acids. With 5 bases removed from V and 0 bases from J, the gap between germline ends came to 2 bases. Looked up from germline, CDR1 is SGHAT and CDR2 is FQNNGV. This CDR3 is CASSHSGNTIYF. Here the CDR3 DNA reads TGTGCCAGCAGCCACTCTGGAAACACCATATATTTT. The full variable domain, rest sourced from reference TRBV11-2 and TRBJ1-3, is EAGVAQSPRYKIIEKRQSVAFWCNPISGHATLYWYQQILGQGPKLLIQFQNNGVVDDSQLPKDRFSAERLKGVDSTLKIQPAKLEDSAVYLCASSHSGNTIYFGEGSWLTVV.